The T cell receptor (beta chain) under discussion was sequenced for a study of vaccination effects on CD4 cells after COVID-19. Expansion of antigen-specific CD4+ T cells with viral peptide pools was carried out by the ViraFEST assay before sequencing. Cells that had been cultured for 9 to 10 days were the source of isolated CD4+ T cells. The study found no prior SARS-CoV-2 infection in the vaccine recipients, who tested negative for nucleocapsid antibodies. Between the trimmed V and J ends, which lost 8 bases and 10 bases, there was a span of 15 bases. This CDR3 is 13 amino acids long. The germline gives CDR1 MNHEY, CDR2 SVGAGI. As to this clone: Antigen unknown.

The protocol was immunoSEQ multiplex PCR, while the TCRdb copy is restricted to in-frame clones and leaves out a portion. The sample has 70,000 or so clones; roughly 79% are singletons. General study findings and limits: The study dataset contains few convalescent patients and includes no early post-infection timepoints. Marked clonal contraction of infection- and vaccine-induced clones was seen late after vaccination.

The material sequenced was CD4+ T cells from PBMCs cultured with HCoV-NL63 spike peptides, taken before COVID-19 vaccination. The chain carries TRBV6-5 and TRBJ1-6; D perhaps matches TRBD1 (5 bases). The source is a human donor who received a COVID-19 vaccine. CDR3 nucleotide sequence: TGTGCCAGCTCAATAGGGGATGAATCACCCCTCCACTTT. Translation gives CASSIGDESPLHF.